This T cell receptor beta chain came from a study of blood T cell repertoires in COVID-19 (TCRdb year 2020). Turning to the overall study: Collaborator samples came from the United States, Italy and Spain and covered acute and convalescent phases of COVID-19. The prospective study material was composed of cDNA or gDNA derived from T cells, B-cell-depleted T cells, or PBMCs. Deeply sampled blood TCRbeta repertoires from subjects exposed to, actively infected with, or recovered from COVID-19 were included in the dataset. A freely available public database, intended as a resource for researchers studying the immune response to SARS-CoV-2, is where the repertoires were released. The samples were drawn from the first 160 participants of the ongoing ImmuneRACE study and from over 950 subjects provided by 6 global collaborators. The sample metadata nearly always contained a de-identified subject ID, COVID-19 status, age in years and sex. Where available, HLA class I and class II types were taken from metadata supplied by the sample provider and were not determined by assay-based typing. The investigation overall reported the following: The amount of clinical and demographic metadata varied by source and participant and was provided uncurated.

This clone was picked up one time. Its antigen is still unknown. Base qualities were left out, and no much larger clone turns up one base away. Collaborating institutions collected whole blood in K2EDTA tubes following their own protocols. For TCRbeta analysis, collaborators shipped samples as frozen whole blood, isolated PBMCs, or DNA extracted from either of those sample types. TCRbeta CDR3 regions were amplified from genomic DNA by means of the immunoSEQ Assay, a bias-controlled multiplex PCR. On the study's bioinformatics: The number of nucleated cells in each sample was estimated from the amplification of reference gene primers within the assay. Sequence reads were collapsed and filtered to measure the absolute abundance of every unique TCRbeta CDR3 rearrangement. For each sample, productive Simpson clonality was calculated as the square root of Simpson's diversity index across productive rearrangements. The table was pulled from immuneACCESS by TCRdb, which kept in-frame rearrangements only. Such tables lose some clones; where checked, under half of the loss comes from unresolved V genes, and the rest has no known cause. From that table come the V and J calls and clone size; the DNA was used to work out D and trimming. The table for this sample lists about 400,000 clones; roughly 85% of them were counted only once. More than 1.4% of the sample is taken by the ten largest.

For CDR1 and CDR2, the germline V gene lists MGHDK and SYGVNS. The CDR3 contains 15 residues, cysteine and phenylalanine counted. Just the 45-base CDR3 DNA is kept, in frame starting at base 1. V is cut back by 3 bases and J by 1 base, with 3 bases in the junction unmatched. The TCR originated in a woman aged 25 to 39 with active or convalescent COVID-19. The sequenced material came from peripheral blood. This chain is built from TRBV25-1 and TRBJ2-3, with 8 central nucleotides matching TRBD2. The bases are TGTGCCAGCAGTGATGACGGGAGGGGCACAGATACGCAGTATTTT. Its protein is CASSDDGRGTDTQYF.